This entry lists 20 T cell receptor beta chains sequenced from one sample in a study of shared clonotypes between healthy human individuals (dated by TCRdb to the early 2020s). The library came from the immunoSEQ multiplex PCR assay. In its TCRdb copy, this immuneACCESS table keeps in-frame sequences only and misses some clones. Where compared with another copy, unresolved V genes explain less than half of these, and the others have no known cause. The sample table holds a few million clones, of which 90% to 96% were seen once. The ten largest clonotypes hold roughly 0.13% of the sample. Input material: naive CD4+ T cells sorted from blood. The cell subset or site label corresponds to: CD45RA+ positively selected. These receptors originate from a man between 18 and 29 years old in good health.

The gene calls are TRBV16 and TRBJ1-2; TRBD1 might be the D (6 bases). Germline CDR1 and CDR2: KGHSY and FQNENV. The V gene lost 2 bases and the J gene lost 0 bases, with 10 bases spanning the gap. The CDR3 is 15 residues long. CDR3: CASSQETGPNYGYTF. The CDR3 DNA reads as TGTGCCAGCAGCCAAGAGACAGGTCCTAACTATGGCTACACCTTC.

The chain has TRBV9 and TRBJ2-7; tentatively, D is TRBD2 (5 bases). Germline CDR1 and CDR2: SGDLS and YYNGEE. The CDR3 consists of 14 residues. Trimming pared 4 bases from V and 2 bases from J, leaving 13 bases between. The CDR3 DNA follows: TGTGCCAGCAGCCCCGACGGACTGACCTACGAGCAGTACTTC. This sequence encodes CASSPDGLTYEQYF.

The V and J genes are TRBV2 and TRBJ2-7; D not certain. Germline loops: CDR1 SNHLY, CDR2 FYNNEI. The CDR3 sequence is 14 residues long. V was clipped by 4 bases and J by 2 bases, with 12 bases between them. As DNA, the CDR3 is TGTGCCAGCAGTGCGCAGTACGGGCCCTACGAGCAGTACTTC. Translated, it gives CASSAQYGPYEQYF.

The chain has TRBV2 and TRBJ2-6; D remains unclear. This CDR3 is 16 amino acids long. The germline gives CDR1 SNHLY, CDR2 FYNNEI. V dropped 0 bases and J dropped 1 base, with 7 bases sitting between them. CDR3 DNA: TGTGCCAGCAGTGAAGCGCTGGTGTCTGGGGCCAACGTCCTGACTTTC. Translated, it gives CASSEALVSGANVLTF.

The chain uses TRBV6-4 and TRBJ1-5; D gene unclear. The ends were cut back, 3 bases at V and 3 bases at J, with 6 bases in the middle. This CDR3 is built from 13 residues. Germline V gene sequence: CDR1 MRHNA, CDR2 SNTAGT. The CDR3 region is CASSEAPNQPQHF. The CDR3 DNA reads as TGTGCCAGCAGTGAGGCCCCCAATCAGCCCCAGCATTTT.

This rearrangement joins TRBV6-1 to TRBJ2-5; 8 bases agree with TRBD2. Per germline, CDR1 MNHNS and CDR2 SASEGT. Losses at the gene ends were 0 bases for V and 2 bases for J; bases not matched to a gene: 5. The CDR3 runs to 16 residues. The CDR3 is CASSEALADLQETQYF. CDR3 sequence (DNA): TGTGCCAGCAGTGAAGCACTAGCGGACCTTCAAGAGACCCAGTACTTC.

The V and J genes are TRBV2 and TRBJ1-2; 8 nucleotides align to TRBD1. Per the germline V gene, CDR1 is SNHLY and CDR2 is FYNNEI. This CDR3 spans 14 amino acids. J lost 3 bases, V lost 6 bases, and 6 bases had no gene match. The CDR3, as DNA: TGTGCCAGCAGCCGGACAGGGATTGACTATGGCTACACCTTC. It codes for CASSRTGIDYGYTF.

Comment on this clone: The sample carries other DNA sequences with the same CDR3. The gene calls are TRBV5-1 and TRBJ2-1, with 10 bases lining up with TRBD2. The CDR3 consists of 15 residues. Germline loops: CDR1 SGHRS, CDR2 YFSETQ. V lost 4 bases and J lost 4; bases outside the gene matches: 5. DNA for the CDR3: TGCGCCAGCAGCCCGACTAGCGGGCCTTACAATGAGCAGTTCTTC. The encoded protein is CASSPTSGPYNEQFF.

This chain links TRBV30 with TRBJ2-3; D possibly corresponds to TRBD1 (5 bases). The CDR3 totals 14 residues. V lost 8 bases to trimming and J lost 3 bases, with 18 bases between them. Germline V gene data show CDR1 as GTSNPN and CDR2 as SVGIG (reference sequence). Here the CDR3 DNA reads TGTGCCAGGGAACAGGTCCCCGGGACAGATACGCAGTATTTT. It yields the protein CAREQVPGTDTQYF.

The DNA for the CDR3 is TGTGCCAGCCTTGAGGGGCAACCCCTGCCCACTGAAGCTTTCTTT. Translation: CASLEGQPLPTEAFF. The chain carries TRBV28 and TRBJ1-1; D might be TRBD1 (5 bases). CDR1 and CDR2 (germline): MDHEN, SYDVKM. Trimming took 8 bases from V and 4 from J, leaving 20 bases between them. CDR3 length: 15 residues. The entire variable domain, with the rest obtained from reference TRBV28 and TRBJ1-1, is as follows: DVKVTQSSRYLVKRTGEKVFLECVQDMDHENMFWYRQDPGLGLRLIYFSYDVKMKEKGDIPEGYSVSREKKERFSLILESASTNQTSMYLCASLEGQPLPTEAFFGQGTRLTVV.

For this clone: At the DNA level, this CDR3 is encoded by other sequences in the same sample as well. The chain carries TRBV5-1 and TRBJ2-1; 7 bases agree with TRBD1. Germline CDR1 reads SGHRS; CDR2 reads YFSETQ. The CDR3 consists of 15 residues. V shed 4 bases and J 1 base; nucleotides not matched to a gene: 5. The chain's CDR3 is CASSPDRVSYNEQFF. The CDR3 nucleotides read TGCGCCAGCAGCCCAGACAGGGTATCCTACAATGAGCAGTTCTTC.

The genes are TRBV5-1 and TRBJ1-1; 10 nucleotides align to TRBD1. Germline trimming cut 4 bases from V and 1 base from J; bases unmatched to any gene: 19. The CDR3 runs 20 residues. Germline V gives CDR1 SGHRS, CDR2 YFSETQ. The DNA for the CDR3 is TGCGCCAGCAGCCGCTTGACCGCCTCCAGGGACAGGGGTGAGAACACTGAAGCTTTCTTT. It codes for CASSRLTASRDRGENTEAFF.

Here the CDR3 DNA reads TGTGCCAGCAGCTTGAGGGGTACCATCCACGAGCAGTACTTC. Translation: CASSLRGTIHEQYF. This sequence joins TRBV5-6 and TRBJ2-7; D is possibly TRBD1 (5 bases). V lost 1 base and J 5 bases, leaving 13 bases between the germline ends. CDR3 length equals 14 residues. Germline-derived CDR1 and CDR2 are SGHDT and YYEEEE.

The chain recombines TRBV4-1 with TRBJ2-1, with D tentatively TRBD1 or TRBD2 (5 bases each). V gave up 1 base and J gave up 8 bases, with 15 bases separating them. The CDR3 runs to 15 residues. Germline V CDR1 and CDR2: MGHRA, YSYEKL. DNA for the CDR3: TGCGCCAGCAGCCAAGGGCCGACGAGGGGCGATGAGCAGTTCTTC. It specifies CASSQGPTRGDEQFF.

V is TRBV5-1 and J is TRBJ1-1; D not certain. V lost 0 bases and J 0 bases, leaving 15 bases between the germline ends. The CDR3 length is 17 residues. Per the germline V gene, CDR1 is SGHRS and CDR2 is YFSETQ. Here the CDR3 reads CASSLGLGLGVNTEAFF. In DNA, the CDR3 is TGCGCCAGCAGCTTGGGTTTGGGCCTTGGGGTGAACACTGAAGCTTTCTTT. The full variable domain, with the rest looked up from reference TRBV5-1 and TRBJ1-1, is KAGVTQTPRYLIKTRGQQVTLSCSPISGHRSVSWYQQTPGQGLQFLFEYFSETQRNKGNFPGRFSGRQFSNSRSEMNVSTLELGDSALYLCASSLGLGLGVNTEAFFGQGTRLTVV.

V is TRBV6-1 and J is TRBJ1-4, with D perhaps TRBD1 (5 bases). CDR1 is MNHNS and CDR2 is SASEGT in the germline V gene. The CDR3 is 14 residues long. V was trimmed by 4 bases and J by 5 bases, leaving 11 bases between them. The CDR3 nucleotides read TGTGCCAGCAGTGGGGGGGGTATCAATGAAAAACTGTTTTTT. Protein: CASSGGGINEKLFF.

V gene TRBV18 combines with J gene TRBJ2-7, with D hard to call. Germline V gene data show CDR1 as KGHSH and CDR2 as LQKENI. There are 11 residues in the CDR3. V was trimmed by 3 bases and J by 5 bases, leaving 5 bases between them. The CDR3 reads CASSPFNEQYF. DNA of the CDR3: TGTGCCAGCTCACCGTTCAACGAGCAGTACTTC.

The chain combines TRBV19 with TRBJ1-5, with D unresolved. CDR1 LNHDA and CDR2 SQIVND come from the germline V gene (reference sequence). V was clipped by 4 bases and J by 2 bases, with 9 bases between them. This CDR3 comprises 14 residues. This CDR3 is CASSKAEGNQPQHF. Here the CDR3 DNA reads TGTGCCAGTAGTAAGGCAGAGGGCAATCAGCCCCAGCATTTT.

V and J are TRBV11-3 and TRBJ1-2; D possibly corresponds to TRBD1 (6 bases). The CDR3 has 16 residues. The germline V and J ends were trimmed by 0 bases and 2 bases, with 13 bases remaining between them. Germline V CDR1 and CDR2: SGHNT, YENEEA. The DNA for the CDR3 is TGTGCCAGCAGCTTAGATACAGGGATTCCCAACTATGGCTACACCTTC. This gives the protein CASSLDTGIPNYGYTF.

V usage is TRBV5-1 and J usage is TRBJ2-7; D is unresolved. The CDR3 totals 12 residues. V was trimmed by 4 bases and J by 6 bases, leaving 11 bases between them. Germline values: CDR1 SGHRS, CDR2 YFSETQ. The CDR3 reads CASSLGRSEQYF. CDR3 bases: TGCGCCAGCAGCCTGGGAAGAAGCGAGCAGTACTTC.